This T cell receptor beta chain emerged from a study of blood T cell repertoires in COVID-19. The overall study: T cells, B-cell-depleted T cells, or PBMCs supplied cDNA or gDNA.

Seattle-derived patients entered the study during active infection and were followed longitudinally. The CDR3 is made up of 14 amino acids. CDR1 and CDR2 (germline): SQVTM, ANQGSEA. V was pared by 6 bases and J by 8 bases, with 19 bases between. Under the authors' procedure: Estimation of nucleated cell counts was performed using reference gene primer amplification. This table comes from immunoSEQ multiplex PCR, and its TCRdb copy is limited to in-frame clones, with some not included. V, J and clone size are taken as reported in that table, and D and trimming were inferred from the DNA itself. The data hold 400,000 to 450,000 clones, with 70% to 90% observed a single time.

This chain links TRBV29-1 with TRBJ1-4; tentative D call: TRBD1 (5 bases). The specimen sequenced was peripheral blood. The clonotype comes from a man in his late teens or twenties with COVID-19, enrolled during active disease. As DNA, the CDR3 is TGCAGCGTCCAAGGGACTGCCGGCGAGGAAAAACTGTTTTTT. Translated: CSVQGTAGEEKLFF.